This T cell receptor beta chain was captured by sequencing in a study of regulatory T cells in long-lasting Graves disease. Whole-study context: Over 5 years of antithyroid drugs plus positive TSH receptor antibodies defined persistent Graves' disease.

This sample's time point: persistent/refractory GD, antithyroid drugs over 5 years with positive TRAb. PBMC RNA served as the TCR library source. American Thyroid Association guidelines defined how Graves' disease was diagnosed. Through Arm-PCR of CDR3 regions and iRepertoire HTBI primers, TCR beta libraries were built. A single record per CDR3 protein comes from TCRdb applying MiXCR to the multiplex PCR reads. Found here are about 660,000 distinct CDR3 sequences, roughly 30% of them singletons; the top ten hold about 40%. The germline V gene has CDR1 SGHRS and CDR2 YFSETQ. Trimming took 5 bases from V and 5 from J, leaving 10 bases between them. This CDR3 region has 12 residues. The table lists this clonotype with a few counts.

The TCR comes from a female donor with Graves disease. The V gene is TRBV5-1, the J gene TRBJ1-2; TRBD1 is a possible D gene (5 bases). The sample here was peripheral blood mononuclear cells (PBMCs), taken when the disease was refractory, from a patient treated with antithyroid drugs. The CDR3: CASREAGYGYTF. The CDR3 bases are TGCGCCAGCAGAGAAGCAGGGTATGGCTACACCTTC.